The 18 T cell receptor beta chains listed next were all sequenced from one sample in a study of T-cell memory formation after mild COVID-19. Each CDR3 protein is one row after TCRdb ran MiXCR on the 5' RACE reads. The sample includes fewer than 650,000 distinct CDR3 sequences, approximately 15% seen only once; the top ten take around 8.1%. Sequences were obtained from PBMCs or a T cell subset sorted from them (not recorded which). Receptors originate from an adult woman who had mild COVID-19 (a few samples of this study predate the infection). Cell type and time point are not known.

The V and J genes are TRBV12-3 or TRBV12-4 and TRBJ1-1, with D unresolved. Trimming removed 1 base from V and 5 bases from J, with 14 bases in between. There are 15 residues in the CDR3. Here the CDR3 reads CASSLDDRTWTEAFF. CDR3 sequence (DNA): TGTGCCAGCAGTTTAGATGACCGAACATGGACTGAAGCTTTCTTT.

The sample holds a few counts of this clonotype. The genes are TRBV12-3 or TRBV12-4 and TRBJ2-7; D may be TRBD2 (7 bases). V lost 3 bases and J 2 bases, leaving 14 bases between the germline ends. CDR3 length: 15 residues. The CDR3 nucleotides are TGTGCCAGCAGTTTGGGGGGGACACCAACCTACGAGCAGTACTTC. Translating it yields CASSLGGTPTYEQYF.

A few counts support this clonotype. V is TRBV7-8 and J is TRBJ2-7; 8 nucleotides align to TRBD1. The J segment lost 4 bases and the V segment lost 5 bases, leaving 19 bases of the junction unmatched. Looked up from germline, CDR1 is SGHVS and CDR2 is FQNEAQ. The CDR3 is 18 residues long. CDR3 in DNA: TGTGCCAGCAGCCCAATTCGGGGGTCTCCAGGGGGCTTTTACGAGCAGTACTTC. It translates to CASSPIRGSPGGFYEQYF.

The table lists this clonotype with many counts. The chain employs TRBV29-1 and TRBJ1-5; maybe TRBD1 (5 bases). Trimming shortened V by 4 bases and J by 2 bases, and 6 bases separated the two germline ends. Per germline, CDR1 SQVTM and CDR2 ANQGSEA. The CDR3 runs to 12 residues. In DNA, the CDR3 is TGCAGCGTTGGGGGGGGCAATCAGCCCCAGCATTTT. Amino acids: CSVGGGNQPQHF.

The table lists this clonotype with a few counts. This chain connects TRBV7-9 to TRBJ2-1; TRBD1 agrees at 9 bases. The germline V gene encodes CDR1 SEHNR and CDR2 FQNEAQ (reference sequence). The junction had 9 bases not matched to a gene; V was cut back by 1 base and J by 8 bases. The CDR3 runs 16 residues. CDR3 DNA: TGTGCCAGCAGCTTAGTTTCGGGACAGGGAGGGCATGAGCAGTTCTTC. Protein sequence: CASSLVSGQGGHEQFF.

This clonotype turned up a few times. The rearrangement links TRBV18 to TRBJ2-7; no clear D gene. CDR3 length: 14 residues. Trimming removed 2 bases at V and 2 bases at J, with 10 bases between. The germline V gene has CDR1 KGHSH and CDR2 LQKENI. The CDR3 coding sequence is TGTGCCAGCTCACCAAGGGCCACCACCTACGAGCAGTACTTC. This encodes CASSPRATTYEQYF.

The chain is built from TRBV20-1 and TRBJ2-1, with TRBD2 as a possible D gene (6 bases). V lost 3 bases, J lost 0 bases, and 18 bases lay in between. CDR3 length equals 17 residues. The V gene's germline CDR1 is DFQATT and CDR2 SNEGSKA (reference sequence). The CDR3 DNA reads TGCAGTGCTAGGTCTTCTGCGGGAATGAGCTCCTACAATGAGCAGTTCTTC. Protein sequence: CSARSSAGMSSYNEQFF.

The chain joins TRBV7-2 to TRBJ1-1; D is unclear. Looked up from germline, CDR1 is SGHTA and CDR2 is FQGNSA. V lost 1 base to trimming and J lost 5 bases, with 17 bases between them. CDR3 size: 16 residues. The CDR3 bases are TGTGCCAGCAGCTTAGAATCGGGTCGGGGTAATACTGAAGCTTTCTTT. It translates to CASSLESGRGNTEAFF.

The genes are TRBV7-9 and TRBJ1-1; 7 bases fit TRBD1. The germline V gene has CDR1 SEHNR and CDR2 FQNEAQ (reference sequence). This CDR3 region has 15 residues. The junction had 5 bases not matched to a gene; V was cut back by 4 bases and J by 0 bases. CDR3 DNA sequence: TGTGCCAGCAGCTCAGAGACAGGGCTGAACACTGAAGCTTTCTTT. Translated: CASSSETGLNTEAFF.

Ten or more counts support this clonotype. The V call is TRBV12-3 or TRBV12-4, the J call TRBJ2-5, with D perhaps TRBD1 or TRBD2 (5 bases each). The CDR3 runs 12 residues. V was pared by 8 bases and J by 2 bases, with 9 bases between. CDR3: CASSGGQETQYF. The CDR3 DNA reads TGTGCCAGCTCTGGGGGACAAGAGACCCAGTACTTC.

There are many counts of this clonotype. The V and J genes are TRBV4-1 and TRBJ2-7; 8 bases are shared with TRBD2. V dropped 2 bases and J dropped 3; count of bases not matched to a gene: 15. This CDR3 region has 18 residues. Looked up from germline, CDR1 is MGHRA and CDR2 is YSYEKL. In DNA, the CDR3 is TGCGCCAGCAGCCAATTTTTGGGTAGCGGGGATTTAAGCTACGAGCAGTACTTC. Its translation is CASSQFLGSGDLSYEQYF.

The gene calls are TRBV5-1 and TRBJ2-1, with TRBD2 matching over 9 bases. CDR1 is SGHRS, CDR2 YFSETQ, per germline. The CDR3 runs to 16 residues. The trim removed 0 bases at V and 6 bases at J, leaving 7 bases unmatched. Here the CDR3 DNA reads TGCGCCAGCAGCTTGGGACCGGGACTAGCACCCAATGAGCAGTTCTTC. Its protein product is CASSLGPGLAPNEQFF.

This clonotype was counted between two and nine times. The chain recombines TRBV3-1 with TRBJ1-1, with D perhaps TRBD1 (6 bases). This CDR3 comprises 11 residues. V was pared by 7 bases and J by 6 bases, with 9 bases between. CDR1 and CDR2 (germline): LGHDT, YNNKEL (reference sequence). This CDR3 is CASTQGSEAFF. CDR3 nucleotides: TGTGCCAGCACACAGGGCTCTGAAGCTTTCTTT. Together with reference TRBV3-1 and TRBJ1-1, the CDR3 gives the full variable domain: DTAVSQTPKYLVTQMGNDKSIKCEQNLGHDTMYWYKQDSKKFLKIMFSYNNKELIINETVPNRFSPKSPDKAHLNLHINSLELGDSAVYFCASTQGSEAFFGQGTRLTVV.

The rearrangement uses TRBV3-1 and TRBJ1-2; D gene unclear. CDR3 length: 13 amino acids. Trimming removed 5 bases at V and 3 bases at J, with 10 bases between. Per germline, CDR1 LGHDT and CDR2 YNNKEL (reference sequence). This CDR3 reads CASSFHADYGYTF. Written as DNA, the CDR3 is TGTGCCAGCAGCTTCCACGCGGACTATGGCTACACCTTC.

The J gene is TRBJ2-3, the V gene TRBV6-2 or TRBV6-3; tentative D call: TRBD1 (5 bases). CDR1 is MNHEY and CDR2 is SVGEGT in the germline V gene. This CDR3 has 13 residues. The V and J ends lost 6 bases and 4 bases respectively, with 11 bases between them. For the CDR3, the DNA is TGTGCCAGCAGACCAGGGTTCGCAGATACGCAGTATTTT. Its translation is CASRPGFADTQYF.

This clonotype was seen a handful of times. The chain links TRBV20-1 to TRBJ2-7; 7 bases are a match to TRBD2. The germline V gene encodes CDR1 DFQATT and CDR2 SNEGSKA (reference sequence). There are 13 residues in the CDR3. V gave up 5 bases and J gave up 6 bases; unmatched junction bases: 10. CDR3 residues: CSARRGVLFEQYF. For the CDR3, the DNA is TGCAGTGCTCGACGGGGGGTACTCTTCGAGCAGTACTTC.

The chain links TRBV13 to TRBJ2-2; D might be TRBD2 (5 bases). Deletions cut 5 bases from V and 3 bases from J, with 13 bases between. The germline CDR1 and CDR2 sequences are PRHDT and FYEKMQ (reference sequence). The CDR3 covers 15 residues. CDR3 DNA sequence: TGTGCCAGCAGCGCTTCCGGGATTTACACCGGGGAGCTGTTTTTT. It is translated as CASSASGIYTGELFF.

The V and J genes are TRBV7-9 and TRBJ2-7, with 7 positions matching TRBD1. This CDR3 has 15 amino acids. V was pared by 0 bases and J by 5 bases, with 7 bases of the junction left unmatched. Per the germline V gene, CDR1 is SEHNR and CDR2 is FQNEAQ (reference sequence). This CDR3 is CASSLASAGGHEQYF. The CDR3, as DNA: TGTGCCAGCAGCTTAGCCAGTGCAGGGGGACACGAGCAGTACTTC.